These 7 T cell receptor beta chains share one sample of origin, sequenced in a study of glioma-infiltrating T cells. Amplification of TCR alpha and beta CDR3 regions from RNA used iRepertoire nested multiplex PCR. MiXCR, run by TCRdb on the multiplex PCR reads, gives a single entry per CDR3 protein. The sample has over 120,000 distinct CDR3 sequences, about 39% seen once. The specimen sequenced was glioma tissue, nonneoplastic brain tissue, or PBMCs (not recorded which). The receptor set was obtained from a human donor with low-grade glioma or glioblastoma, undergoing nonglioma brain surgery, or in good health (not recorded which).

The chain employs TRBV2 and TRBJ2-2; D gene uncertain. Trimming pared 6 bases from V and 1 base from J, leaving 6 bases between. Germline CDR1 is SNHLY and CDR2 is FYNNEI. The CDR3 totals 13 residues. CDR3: CASRRQNTGELFF. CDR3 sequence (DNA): TGTGCCAGCAGACGTCAGAACACCGGGGAGCTGTTTTTT.

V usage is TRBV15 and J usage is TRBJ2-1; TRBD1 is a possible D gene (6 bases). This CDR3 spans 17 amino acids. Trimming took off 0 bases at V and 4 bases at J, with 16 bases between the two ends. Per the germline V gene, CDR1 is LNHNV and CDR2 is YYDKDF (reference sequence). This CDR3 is CATSRELSDSMYNEQFF. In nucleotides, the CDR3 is TGTGCCACCAGCAGAGAGCTTTCGGACAGTATGTACAATGAGCAGTTCTTC.

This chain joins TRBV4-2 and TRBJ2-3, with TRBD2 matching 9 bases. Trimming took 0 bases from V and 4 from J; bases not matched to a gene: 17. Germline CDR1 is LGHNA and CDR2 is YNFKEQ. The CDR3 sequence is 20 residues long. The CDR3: CASSQDYPGGLAGYPDTQYF. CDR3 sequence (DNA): TGTGCCAGCAGCCAAGATTACCCCGGAGGGCTAGCGGGATATCCAGATACGCAGTATTTT.

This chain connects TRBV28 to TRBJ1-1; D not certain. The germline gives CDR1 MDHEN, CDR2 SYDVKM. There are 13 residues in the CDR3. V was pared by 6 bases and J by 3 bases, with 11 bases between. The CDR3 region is CASRGIWDTEAFF. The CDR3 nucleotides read TGTGCCAGCAGAGGTATTTGGGACACTGAAGCTTTCTTT.

CDR3 amino acids: CASSWGQWSPGANVLTF. DNA for the CDR3: TGTGCCAGCAGTTGGGGACAATGGAGCCCTGGGGCCAACGTCCTGACTTTC. The rearrangement uses TRBV6-2 or TRBV6-3 and TRBJ2-6; tentative D call: TRBD1 (6 bases). The CDR3 has 17 amino acids. Trimming shortened V by 4 bases and J by 2 bases, and 15 bases separated the two germline ends. Germline V CDR1 and CDR2: MNHEY, SVGEGT.

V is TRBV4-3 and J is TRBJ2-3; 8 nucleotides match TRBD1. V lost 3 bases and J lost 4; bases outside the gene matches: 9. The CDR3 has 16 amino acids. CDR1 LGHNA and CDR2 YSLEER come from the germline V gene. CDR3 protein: CASSHRGQGRPDTQYF. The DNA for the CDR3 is TGCGCCAGCAGCCACCGAGGACAGGGTCGGCCAGATACGCAGTATTTT.

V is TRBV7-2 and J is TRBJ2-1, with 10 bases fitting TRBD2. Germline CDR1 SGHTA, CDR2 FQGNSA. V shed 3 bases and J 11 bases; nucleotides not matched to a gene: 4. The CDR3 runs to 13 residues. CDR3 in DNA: TGTGCCAGCAGCTTTAAAGCGGGGGGGCAGCAGTTCTTC. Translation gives CASSFKAGGQQFF. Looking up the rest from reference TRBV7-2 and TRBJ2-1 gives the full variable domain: GAGVSQSPSNKVTEKGKDVELRCDPISGHTALYWYRQSLGQGLEFLIYFQGNSAPDKSGLPSDRFSAERTGGSVSTLTIQRTQQEDSAVYLCASSFKAGGQQFFGPGTRLTVL.